This T cell receptor beta chain was profiled in a study of cytomegalovirus exposure and HLA in healthy donors. The primer mix had 60 Vbeta and 13 Jbeta primers. Clones were read by immunoSEQ multiplex PCR, and TCRdb kept only the in-frame ones, dropping some. The sample includes about 130,000 clones, roughly 80% of them seen just once. V lost 0 bases and J lost 8, with 10 bases in between. There are 13 residues in the CDR3. The V gene's germline CDR1 is MNHEY and CDR2 SVGAGI. The sequencing sample was made of PBMCs. J is TRBJ1-2 and V is TRBV6-5; D unresolved. The origin of this receptor is a boy between 10 and 17 years old in good health and CMV-seronegative. CDR3 sequence: CASSYSETGGYTF. Here the CDR3 DNA reads TGTGCCAGCAGTTACTCGGAGACGGGGGGCTACACCTTC.